This T cell receptor (beta chain) was observed in a study of T-cell reconstitution after alpha-beta-depleted transplantation in children (TCRdb year 2016). For context, the study as a whole: T-cell immune reconstitution after TCRalphabeta/CD19-depleted allogeneic hematopoietic cell transplantation in children was quantitatively tracked in the study by means of TCR repertoire profiling.

This specimen's treatment or condition label, interpreted: allogeneic hematopoietic cell transplantation with graft depleted of TCRalphabeta T cells and CD19 B cells. The children who served as transplant recipients had been given grafts of TCRalphabeta/CD19-depleted allogeneic hematopoietic cells. This clonotype was found many times. Its antigen is currently not known. It has no much larger one-base neighbor in the sample; base qualities were not kept. Cut back by 4 bases and 3 bases, the V and J ends lie 11 bases apart. CDR1 and CDR2 (SGHRS, YFSETQ) derive from the germline V gene. The CDR3, from cysteine to phenylalanine, totals 14 residues. Of the read, only the CDR3 DNA is kept; its 42 bases are in frame from base 1. Libraries were made using PCR. The instrument was an Illumina HiSeq 2500. TCR library preparation used molecular barcoding, with unique molecular identifiers applied to normalize quantification of the TCRbeta repertoire. The raw public data were reprocessed by TCRdb itself: fastp quality trimming at Q25, MiXCR clonotype calling, in-frame beta chains only. Rows are unified per CDR3 protein, each entry keeping the most common DNA and genes. This sample holds hundreds of thousands of distinct CDR3 sequences; roughly 14% were observed only once. In total, the top ten clones hold roughly 0.77% of the sample.

Study-wide conclusions, independent of this receptor: The frequencies of hyperexpanded clones fell over the following months, and after one year, T-cell counts and TCRbeta diversity were mostly attributed to newly produced T cells. About two months after transplant, the apparently early recovery of alphabetaT-cell counts reportedly depended on just several hundred clones that had expanded rapidly and came from non-depleted graft cells. The high TCRbeta diversity at day 60 in some patients was ascribed to recipient T cells and intrathymic progenitors that had survived conditioning.

The sequence was collected from a girl aged 2 to 9 with congenital amegakaryocytic thrombocytopenia, due to receive a stem cell transplant. The sample was PBMCs, taken before TCRalphabeta/CD19-depleted stem cell transplant. The chain is encoded by TRBV5-1 joined to TRBJ1-3, with a weak D call of TRBD1 (5 bases match). DNA sequence: TGCGCCAGCAGCCGTGACAGTGATGGAAACACCATATATTTT. It translates as CASSRDSDGNTIYF.